One and the same sample provided the 8 T cell receptor beta chains below, sequenced in a study of T cell responses to AZD1222 COVID-19 vaccine (dated by TCRdb to the early 2020s). The label giving this sample's time point can be read as: baseline before first vaccination. The method behind the library was the immunoSEQ multiplex PCR assay. In its TCRdb copy, this immuneACCESS table keeps in-frame sequences only and misses some clones. Where compared with another copy, unresolved V genes explain less than half of these, and the others have no known cause. The sample yields tens of thousands of clones; more than 75% were counted once. In total, the top ten clones hold roughly 21% of the sample. The source material was peripheral blood, sampled on day 0 of AZD1222 vaccination. Receptors were obtained from an adult in good health.

V gene TRBV6-5 combines with J gene TRBJ2-3; TRBD1 aligns across 7 bases. The CDR3 is 14 residues long. V shed 6 bases and J 2 bases; nucleotides not matched to a gene: 5. CDR1 is MNHEY and CDR2 is SVGAGI in the germline V gene. The CDR3 reads CASSSGQLTDTQYF. The CDR3, as DNA: TGTGCCAGCAGCTCGGGACAGCTCACAGATACGCAGTATTTT.

This chain's CDR3 is CASSRQTGGFQANEQFF. As DNA, the CDR3 is TGTGCCAGCAGCAGGCAGACAGGGGGATTCCAGGCCAATGAGCAGTTCTTC. This sequence joins TRBV7-2 and TRBJ2-1; TRBD1 matches at 9 bases. This CDR3 spans 17 amino acids. Germline CDR1 SGHTA, CDR2 FQGNSA. Trimming took 5 bases from V and 6 from J; bases not matched to a gene: 14.

The CDR3 coding sequence is TGTGCCAGCAGCTCTAGCGGGGCACGTCAAGAGACCCAGTACTTC. Protein sequence: CASSSSGARQETQYF. The rearrangement links TRBV5-4 to TRBJ2-5; 9 bases are shared with TRBD2. Germline CDR1 reads SGHNT; CDR2 reads YYREEE (reference sequence). This CDR3 comprises 15 residues. The J segment lost 2 bases and the V segment lost 3 bases, leaving 5 bases of the junction unmatched. The entire variable domain, with the rest obtained from reference TRBV5-4 and TRBJ2-5, is as follows: ETGVTQSPTHLIKTRGQQVTLRCSSQSGHNTVSWYQQALGQGPQFIFQYYREEENGRGNFPPRFSGLQFPNYSSELNVNALELDDSALYLCASSSSGARQETQYFGPGTRLLVL.

The chain carries TRBV5-1 and TRBJ2-1; TRBD2 matches 10 bases. Germline V gene sequence: CDR1 SGHRS, CDR2 YFSETQ. Trimming at V came to 0 bases and at J to 3 bases, leaving 9 bases not matched to a gene. The CDR3 consists of 18 residues. The CDR3 loop is CASSLAWSSGSLYNEQFF. The CDR3 DNA sequence: TGCGCCAGCAGCTTGGCCTGGTCTAGCGGGAGCCTCTACAATGAGCAGTTCTTC.

The V and J genes are TRBV6-5 and TRBJ2-1, with 13 nucleotides matching TRBD2. V lost 6 bases, J lost 8 bases, and 7 bases stayed unmatched. The CDR3 runs 15 residues. CDR1 is MNHEY, CDR2 SVGAGI, per germline. The CDR3 DNA sequence: TGTGCCAGCAGACGGACTAGCGGGAGCGGGTATGAGCAGTTCTTC. It is translated as CASRRTSGSGYEQFF.

The chain has TRBV4-1 and TRBJ2-1, with D possibly matching TRBD2 (5 bases). Per the germline V gene, CDR1 is MGHRA and CDR2 is YSYEKL. Trimming shortened V by 0 bases and J by 2 bases, and 11 bases separated the two germline ends. This CDR3 has 16 residues. The CDR3 nucleotides are TGCGCCAGCAGCCAAGAGTCGGCTAGCCCCTACAATGAGCAGTTCTTC. This gives the protein CASSQESASPYNEQFF.

The chain combines TRBV24-1 with TRBJ2-3; 12 bases agree with TRBD2. There are 16 residues in the CDR3. The germline V gene has CDR1 KGHDR and CDR2 SFDVKD. V lost 7 bases to trimming and J lost 3 bases; unmatched junction nucleotides: 7. The CDR3 DNA is TGTGCCACCAGAGGAGTACTAGCGGGAGGAACAGATACGCAGTATTTT. It encodes CATRGVLAGGTDTQYF.

This clone was counted only a few times. The V and J genes are TRBV14 and TRBJ2-6; D is possibly TRBD2 (5 bases). V shed 4 bases and J shed 0 bases, with 13 bases lying between them. Per germline, CDR1 SGHDN and CDR2 FVKESK. The CDR3 covers 17 residues. The CDR3 bases are TGTGCCAGCAGCCGCGGGCTTAGTGACTCTGGGGCCAACGTCCTGACTTTC. Translated: CASSRGLSDSGANVLTF.